This is a list of T cell receptor beta chains from one sample in a study of Tregs in tolerant kidney transplant recipients. Here immunoSEQ multiplex PCR was the method, and the copy in TCRdb shows in-frame clones only, minus some. The repertoire holds tens of thousands of clones, with 84% as singletons. The sequencing sample was made of CD4+ T cells from blood. These receptors were collected from a human donor in good health. The CDR3 runs from the conserved cysteine through the conserved F or W. D genes are given only for firm matches. Rows give clone size only sometimes, using once, few, many, or a class for an expanded clone.

few	TRBV5-4	16	TRBJ2-5	NA	CASSLYVMDYQETQYF	TGTGCCAGCAGCTTGTATGTAATGGACTATCAAGAGACCCAGTACTTC
once	TRBV7-3	15	TRBJ2-3	NA	CASSSSGTHDVTQYF	TGTGCCAGCAGCTCCTCCGGGACTCATGACGTTACGCAGTATTTT
NA	TRBV4-1	13	TRBJ2-5	NA	CASSQGHRETQYF	TGCGCCAGCAGCCAAGGACACCGGGAGACCCAGTACTTC
NA	TRBV5-5	15	TRBJ2-7	NA	CASSFRAGASYEQYF	TGTGCCAGCAGCTTCCGGGCGGGGGCAAGCTACGAGCAGTACTTC
NA	TRBV7-6	16	TRBJ2-5	NA	CASSLAVWGAGETQYF	TGTGCCAGCAGCTTAGCTGTATGGGGGGCCGGGGAGACCCAGTACTTC
NA	TRBV19	13	TRBJ2-7	NA	CASSIGQSYEQYF	TGTGCCAGTAGTATAGGCCAGTCCTACGAGCAGTACTTC
NA	TRBV28	14	TRBJ2-7	NA	CASNLAGESYEQYF	TGTGCCAGCAATCTCGCAGGGGAGTCCTACGAGCAGTACTTC
NA	TRBV6-6	12	TRBJ2-3	NA	CASSQSTNTQYF	TGTGCCAGCAGTCAATCCACAAATACGCAGTATTTT
NA	TRBV5-8	13	TRBJ2-3	TRBD2	CASSTRLADTQYF	TGCGCCAGCAGCACCAGACTAGCTGATACGCAGTATTTT
NA	TRBV4-1	13	TRBJ1-4	NA	CASSQIEGEKLFF	TGCGCCAGCAGCCAAATCGAGGGCGAAAAACTGTTTTTT
NA	TRBV7-9	15	TRBJ1-4	TRBD1	CATTQGVRGGEKLFF	TGTGCCACCACCCAGGGGGTGAGAGGGGGTGAAAAACTGTTTTTT
NA	TRBV29-1	15	TRBJ1-1	NA	CSVAFRGIGYTEAFF	TGCAGCGTTGCCTTCAGGGGAATCGGATACACTGAAGCTTTCTTT
NA	TRBV28	17	TRBJ2-4	NA	CASSLLGLSLAKNIQYF	TGTGCCAGCAGTTTACTAGGTCTTTCCTTAGCCAAAAACATTCAGTACTTC
NA	TRBV5-6	15	TRBJ2-1	TRBD2	CASIRGLAADNEQFF	TGTGCCAGCATCCGAGGACTAGCGGCCGACAATGAGCAGTTCTTC
NA	TRBV20-1	11	TRBJ2-7	NA	CSARASYEQYF	TGCAGTGCTAGAGCTAGCTACGAGCAGTACTTC
NA	TRBV5-6	13	TRBJ1-6	NA	CASTRTVNSPLHF	TGTGCCAGCACTCGGACGGTTAATTCACCCCTCCACTTT
once	TRBV5-1	13	TRBJ1-4	NA	CASSLAKNEKLFF	TGCGCCAGCAGCCTGGCTAAGAATGAAAAACTGTTTTTT
NA	TRBV5-8	15	TRBJ1-2	NA	CASSLAGRNNYGYTF	TGTGCCAGCAGCTTGGCCGGGCGGAACAACTATGGCTACACCTTC
NA	TRBV29-1	13	TRBJ2-7	NA	CSVGVSGIYEQYF	TGCAGCGTTGGTGTTAGCGGAATCTACGAGCAGTACTTC